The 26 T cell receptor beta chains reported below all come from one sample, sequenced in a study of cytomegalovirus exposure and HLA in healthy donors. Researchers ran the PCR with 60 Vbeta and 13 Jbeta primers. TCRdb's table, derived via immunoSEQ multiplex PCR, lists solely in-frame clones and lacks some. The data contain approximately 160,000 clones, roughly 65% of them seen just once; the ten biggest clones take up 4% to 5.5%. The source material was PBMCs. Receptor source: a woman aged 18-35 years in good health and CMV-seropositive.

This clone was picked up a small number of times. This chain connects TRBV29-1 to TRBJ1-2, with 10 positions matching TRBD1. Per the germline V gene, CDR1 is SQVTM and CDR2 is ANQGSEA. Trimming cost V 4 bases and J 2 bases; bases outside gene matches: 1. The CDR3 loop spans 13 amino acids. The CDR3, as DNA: TGCAGCGTTGTGACAGGGGGCAACTATGGCTACACCTTC. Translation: CSVVTGGNYGYTF.

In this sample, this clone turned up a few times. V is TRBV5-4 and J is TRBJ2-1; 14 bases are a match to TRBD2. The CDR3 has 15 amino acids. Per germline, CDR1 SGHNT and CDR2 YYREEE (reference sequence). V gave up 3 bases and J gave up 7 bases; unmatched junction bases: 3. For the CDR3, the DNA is TGTGCCAGCAGCTGGGGACTAGCGGGAGTAAATGAGCAGTTCTTC. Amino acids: CASSWGLAGVNEQFF.

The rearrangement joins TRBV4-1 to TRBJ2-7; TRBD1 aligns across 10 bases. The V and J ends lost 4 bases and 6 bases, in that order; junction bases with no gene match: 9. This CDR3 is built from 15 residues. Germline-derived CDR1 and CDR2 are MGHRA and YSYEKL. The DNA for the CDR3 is TGCGCCAGCAGCCGACCGGGACAGGGGTTCGGCGAGCAGTACTTC. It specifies CASSRPGQGFGEQYF.

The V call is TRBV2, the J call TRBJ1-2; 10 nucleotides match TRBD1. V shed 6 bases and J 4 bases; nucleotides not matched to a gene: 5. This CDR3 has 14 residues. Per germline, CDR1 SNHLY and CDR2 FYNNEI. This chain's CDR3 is CASRGTGVRYGYTF. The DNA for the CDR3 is TGTGCCAGCAGGGGGACAGGGGTTCGCTATGGCTACACCTTC. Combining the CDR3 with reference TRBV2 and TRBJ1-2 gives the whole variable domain EPEVTQTPSHQVTQMGQEVILRCVPISNHLYFYWYRQILGQKVEFLVSFYNNEISEKSEIFDDQFSVERPDGSNFTLKIRSTKLEDSAMYFCASRGTGVRYGYTFGSGTRLTVV.

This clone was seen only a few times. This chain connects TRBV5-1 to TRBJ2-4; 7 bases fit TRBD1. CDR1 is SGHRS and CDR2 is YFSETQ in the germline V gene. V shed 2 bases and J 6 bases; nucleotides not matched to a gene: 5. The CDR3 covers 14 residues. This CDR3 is CASSLNRGPNIQYF. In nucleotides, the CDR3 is TGCGCCAGCAGCTTAAACAGGGGACCAAACATTCAGTACTTC.

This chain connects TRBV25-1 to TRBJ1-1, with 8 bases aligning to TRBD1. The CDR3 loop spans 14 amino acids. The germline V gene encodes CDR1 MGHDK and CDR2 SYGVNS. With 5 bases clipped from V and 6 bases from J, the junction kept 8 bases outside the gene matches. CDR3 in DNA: TGTGCCAGCAGTCAACAGGGGGGTCGGTCTGAAGCTTTCTTT. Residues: CASSQQGGRSEAFF.

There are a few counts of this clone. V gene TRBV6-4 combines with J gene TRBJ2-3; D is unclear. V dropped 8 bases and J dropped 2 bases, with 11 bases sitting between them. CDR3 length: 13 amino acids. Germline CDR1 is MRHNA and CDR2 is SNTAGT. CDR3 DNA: TGTGCCAGCTCGTTTAGAGACACAGATACGCAGTATTTT. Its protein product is CASSFRDTDTQYF.

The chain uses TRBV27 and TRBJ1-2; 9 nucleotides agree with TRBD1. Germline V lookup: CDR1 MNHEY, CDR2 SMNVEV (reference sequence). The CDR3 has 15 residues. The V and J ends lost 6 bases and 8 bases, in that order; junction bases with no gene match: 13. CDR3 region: CASRQQGAQLRGYTF. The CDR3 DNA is TGTGCCAGCAGACAACAGGGGGCCCAGCTGAGAGGCTACACCTTC.

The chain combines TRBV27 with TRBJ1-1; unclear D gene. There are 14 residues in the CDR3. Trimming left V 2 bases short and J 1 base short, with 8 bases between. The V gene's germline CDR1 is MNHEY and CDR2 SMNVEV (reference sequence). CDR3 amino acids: CASSLRRQNTEAFF. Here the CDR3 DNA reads TGTGCCAGCAGTTTACGCCGACAGAACACTGAAGCTTTCTTT.

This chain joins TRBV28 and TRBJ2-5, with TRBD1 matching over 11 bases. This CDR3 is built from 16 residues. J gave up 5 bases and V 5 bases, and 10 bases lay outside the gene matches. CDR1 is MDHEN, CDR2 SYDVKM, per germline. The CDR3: CASSLGTGGLLETQYF. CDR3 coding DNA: TGTGCCAGCAGTCTTGGGACAGGGGGTCTTTTGGAGACCCAGTACTTC.

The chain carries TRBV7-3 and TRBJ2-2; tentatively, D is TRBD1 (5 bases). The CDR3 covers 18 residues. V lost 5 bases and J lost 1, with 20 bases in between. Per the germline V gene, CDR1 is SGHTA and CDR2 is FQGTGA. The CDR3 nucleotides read TGTGCCAGCAGCCTCGCCCTTCAGGGCCCTTTGAACACCGGGGAGCTGTTTTTT. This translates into CASSLALQGPLNTGELFF.

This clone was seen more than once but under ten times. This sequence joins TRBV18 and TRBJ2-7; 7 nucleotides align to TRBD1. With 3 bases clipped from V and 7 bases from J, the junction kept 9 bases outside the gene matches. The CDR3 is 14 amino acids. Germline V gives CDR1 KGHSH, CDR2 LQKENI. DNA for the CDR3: TGTGCCAGCTCACCGGTACAGGGGAGACTGGAGCAGTACTTC. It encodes CASSPVQGRLEQYF.

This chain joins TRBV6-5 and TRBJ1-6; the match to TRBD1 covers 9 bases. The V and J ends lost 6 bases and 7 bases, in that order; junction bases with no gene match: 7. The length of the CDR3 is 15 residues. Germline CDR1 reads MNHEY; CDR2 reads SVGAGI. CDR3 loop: CASSPGDRGNSPLHF. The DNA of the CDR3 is TGTGCCAGCAGCCCGGGAGACAGGGGGAATTCACCCCTCCACTTT.

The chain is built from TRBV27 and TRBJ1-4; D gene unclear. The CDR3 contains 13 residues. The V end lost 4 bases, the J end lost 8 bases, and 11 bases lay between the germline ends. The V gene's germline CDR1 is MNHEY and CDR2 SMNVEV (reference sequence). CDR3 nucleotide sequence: TGTGCCAGCAGTTCTCTAAATCACGAAAAACTGTTTTTT. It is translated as CASSSLNHEKLFF.

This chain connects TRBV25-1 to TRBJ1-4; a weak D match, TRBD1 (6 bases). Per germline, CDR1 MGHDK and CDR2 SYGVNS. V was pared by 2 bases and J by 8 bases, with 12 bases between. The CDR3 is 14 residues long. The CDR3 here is CASSERRGGEKLFF. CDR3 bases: TGTGCCAGCAGTGAACGCAGGGGAGGGGAAAAACTGTTTTTT.

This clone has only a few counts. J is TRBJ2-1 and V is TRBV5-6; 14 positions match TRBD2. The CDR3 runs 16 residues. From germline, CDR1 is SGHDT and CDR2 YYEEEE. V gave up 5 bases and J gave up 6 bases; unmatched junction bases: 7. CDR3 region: CASSRGLAGVSNEQFF. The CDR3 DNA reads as TGTGCCAGCAGTAGGGGACTAGCGGGAGTGTCCAATGAGCAGTTCTTC.

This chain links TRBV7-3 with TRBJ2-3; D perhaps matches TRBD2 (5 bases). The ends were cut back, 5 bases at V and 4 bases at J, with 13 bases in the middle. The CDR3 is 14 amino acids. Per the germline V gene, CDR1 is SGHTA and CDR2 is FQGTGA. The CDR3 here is CASSIIPGADTQYF. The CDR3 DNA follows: TGTGCCAGCAGCATTATACCCGGGGCAGATACGCAGTATTTT. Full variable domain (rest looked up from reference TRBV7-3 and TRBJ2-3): GAGVSQTPSNKVTEKGKYVELRCDPISGHTALYWYRQSLGQGPEFLIYFQGTGAADDSGLPNDRFFAVRPEGSVSTLKIQRTERGDSAVYLCASSIIPGADTQYFGPGTRLTVL.

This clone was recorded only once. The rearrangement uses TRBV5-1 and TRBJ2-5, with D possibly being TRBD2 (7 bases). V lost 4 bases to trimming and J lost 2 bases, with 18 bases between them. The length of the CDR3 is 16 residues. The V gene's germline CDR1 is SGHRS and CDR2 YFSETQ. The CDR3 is CASSPRVAGAQETQYF. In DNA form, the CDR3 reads TGCGCCAGCAGCCCAAGGGTCGCGGGGGCACAAGAGACCCAGTACTTC.

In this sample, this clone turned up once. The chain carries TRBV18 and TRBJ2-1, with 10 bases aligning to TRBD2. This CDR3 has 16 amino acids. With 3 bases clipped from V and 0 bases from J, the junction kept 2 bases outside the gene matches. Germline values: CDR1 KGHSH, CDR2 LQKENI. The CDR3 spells CASSPSGGNSYNEQFF. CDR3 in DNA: TGTGCCAGCTCACCTAGCGGGGGGAACTCCTACAATGAGCAGTTCTTC.

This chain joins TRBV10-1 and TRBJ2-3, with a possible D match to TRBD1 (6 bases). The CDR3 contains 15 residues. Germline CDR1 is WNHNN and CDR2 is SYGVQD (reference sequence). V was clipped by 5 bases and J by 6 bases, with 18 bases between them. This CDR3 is CASSNDNRAEDTQYF. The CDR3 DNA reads TGCGCCAGCAGTAATGACAACAGGGCAGAGGATACGCAGTATTTT.

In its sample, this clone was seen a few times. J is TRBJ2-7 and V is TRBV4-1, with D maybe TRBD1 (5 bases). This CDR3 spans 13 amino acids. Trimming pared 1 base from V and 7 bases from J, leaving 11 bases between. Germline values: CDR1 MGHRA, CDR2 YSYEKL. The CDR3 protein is CASSQARVGEQYF. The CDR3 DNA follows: TGCGCCAGCAGCCAAGCCAGGGTGGGAGAGCAGTACTTC.

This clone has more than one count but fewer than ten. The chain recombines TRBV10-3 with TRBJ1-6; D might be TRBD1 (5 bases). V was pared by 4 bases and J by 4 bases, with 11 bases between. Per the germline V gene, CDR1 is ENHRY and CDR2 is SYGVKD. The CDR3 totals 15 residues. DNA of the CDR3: TGTGCCATCAGTGCAGGGCAGATTTATAATTCACCCCTCCACTTT. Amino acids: CAISAGQIYNSPLHF.

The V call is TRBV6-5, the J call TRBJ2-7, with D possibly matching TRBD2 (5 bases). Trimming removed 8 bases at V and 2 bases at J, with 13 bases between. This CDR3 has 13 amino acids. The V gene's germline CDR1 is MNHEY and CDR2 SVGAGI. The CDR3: CASGRGSPYEQYF. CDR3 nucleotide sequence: TGTGCCAGCGGAAGAGGGAGCCCCTACGAGCAGTACTTC.

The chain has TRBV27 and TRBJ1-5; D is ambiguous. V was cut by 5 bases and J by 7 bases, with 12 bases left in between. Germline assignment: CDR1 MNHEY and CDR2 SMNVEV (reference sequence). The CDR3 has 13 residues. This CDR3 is CASSGSWAQPQHF. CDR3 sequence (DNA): TGTGCCAGCAGTGGTTCATGGGCCCAGCCCCAGCATTTT.

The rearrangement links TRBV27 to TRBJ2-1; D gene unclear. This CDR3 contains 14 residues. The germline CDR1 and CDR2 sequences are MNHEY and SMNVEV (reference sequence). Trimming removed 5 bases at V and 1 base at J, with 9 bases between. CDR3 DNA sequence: TGTGCCAGCAGTATAAGCGAATCCTACAATGAGCAGTTCTTC. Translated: CASSISESYNEQFF.

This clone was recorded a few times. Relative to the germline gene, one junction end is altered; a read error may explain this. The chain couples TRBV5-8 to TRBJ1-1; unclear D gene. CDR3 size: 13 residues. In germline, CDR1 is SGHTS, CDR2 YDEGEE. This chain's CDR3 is CASTKVRNPEAFF. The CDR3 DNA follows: TGTGCCAGCACCAAGGTCAGGAACCCTGAAGCTTTCTTT.